This passage covers 13 T cell receptor beta chains from one sample sequenced in a study of early T cells in non-severe SARS-CoV-2 infection. TCRdb redid the calling of the 5' RACE reads with MiXCR, one entry per CDR3 protein. The sample has about 32,000 distinct CDR3 sequences, 3.5% to 5% seen once. Sample: whole blood. These receptors were collected from an adult who was a healthcare worker with PCR-confirmed SARS-CoV-2 infection or an uninfected control (not recorded which).

This clonotype was recorded many times. The J gene is TRBJ2-7, the V gene TRBV28, with TRBD1 identical over 9 bases. This CDR3 contains 14 residues. J lost 3 bases, V lost 5 bases, and 5 bases had no gene match. Looked up from germline, CDR1 is MDHEN and CDR2 is SYDVKM. CDR3 loop: CASSGDRELYEQYF. The CDR3 bases are TGTGCCAGCAGTGGGGACAGGGAGCTCTACGAGCAGTACTTC.

At least ten counts were recorded for this clonotype. The chain has TRBV28 and TRBJ1-1; no definite D call. Germline values: CDR1 MDHEN, CDR2 SYDVKM. Trimming left V 10 bases short and J 6 bases short, with 18 bases between. The CDR3 has 13 residues. The CDR3, as DNA: TGTGCCATCCTAACGGGGAGGAGGGCTGAAGCTTTCTTT. Encoded protein: CAILTGRRAEAFF.

This clonotype was detected many times. The chain recombines TRBV10-1 with TRBJ1-1; D remains unclear. This CDR3 comprises 13 residues. V was cut by 6 bases and J by 3 bases, with 11 bases left in between. Germline V gene lookup returns CDR1 WNHNN and CDR2 SYGVQD (reference sequence). For the CDR3, the DNA is TGCGCCAGCAGCGCGGGTTTGTACACTGAAGCTTTCTTT. Translating it yields CASSAGLYTEAFF.

This clonotype was counted many times. The V and J genes are TRBV3-1 and TRBJ1-1, with 7 bases that match TRBD1. CDR3 length: 14 amino acids. CDR1 is LGHDT, CDR2 YNNKEL, per germline (reference sequence). V lost 7 bases and J lost 4; bases outside the gene matches: 9. The CDR3 here is CASTPIGGSTEAFF. The CDR3 DNA sequence: TGTGCCAGCACCCCCATAGGGGGCAGCACTGAAGCTTTCTTT.

This clonotype was seen many times. The chain uses TRBV12-2 and TRBJ1-1; whether TRBD1, the table's D call, matches the DNA was not checked. TRBV12-2 is marked as a pseudogene. This CDR3 comprises 18 residues. CDR3 sequence (DNA): TGTGCAAGTCGCTTAGCGGAGTTCCCGAGACAGGGCAACACTGAAGCTTTCTTT. It encodes CASRLAEFPRQGNTEAFF.

This clonotype showed up many times. This rearrangement joins TRBV7-8 to TRBJ2-5; TRBD2 matches at 7 bases. Germline V CDR1 and CDR2: SGHVS, FQNEAQ. The CDR3 spans 15 residues. V lost 4 bases, J lost 3 bases, and 8 bases stayed unmatched. The CDR3 is CASSYAQREEETQYF. CDR3 bases: TGTGCCAGCAGCTACGCCCAGCGGGAAGAAGAGACCCAGTACTTC.

This clonotype has a count of ten or more. The chain joins TRBV29-1 to TRBJ2-3, with a weak D call TRBD2 (6 bases). This CDR3 is built from 14 residues. V shed 7 bases and J shed 2 bases, with 16 bases lying between them. Germline V gene lookup returns CDR1 SQVTM and CDR2 ANQGSEA. The CDR3 loop is CSGAGTGTTDTQYF. CDR3 nucleotide sequence: TGCAGCGGTGCGGGGACTGGGACCACAGATACGCAGTATTTT.

Only a few counts were recorded for this clonotype. V and J are TRBV7-6 and TRBJ2-7, with D perhaps matching TRBD2 (5 bases). The CDR3 sequence is 15 residues long. Trimming took 4 bases from V and 7 from J, leaving 20 bases between them. In germline, CDR1 is SGHVS, CDR2 FNYEAQ. DNA for the CDR3: TGTGCCAGCAGCTCATCCGGGGTGCTACTGGGGGAGCAGTACTTC. It yields the protein CASSSSGVLLGEQYF.

This clonotype was seen repeatedly, ten times or more. The chain has TRBV5-1 and TRBJ1-6; D gene ambiguous. V dropped 0 bases and J dropped 11 bases, with 6 bases sitting between them. Per the germline V gene, CDR1 is SGHRS and CDR2 is YFSETQ. CDR3 length equals 12 residues. Written as DNA, the CDR3 is TGCGCCAGCAGCTTGGACGAGGCACCCCTCCACTTT. It is translated as CASSLDEAPLHF.

This clonotype occurred many times. This rearrangement joins TRBV6-4 to TRBJ1-2, with 7 bases lining up with TRBD1. The germline gives CDR1 MRHNA, CDR2 SNTAGT. The V segment lost 6 bases and the J segment 4 bases; nucleotides outside the gene matches: 8. The CDR3 has 14 residues. CDR3 DNA sequence: TGTGCCAGCAGATACAATTCAGGGGGCTATGGCTACACCTTC. It encodes CASRYNSGGYGYTF.

This clonotype was seen at least ten times. The rearrangement links TRBV5-1 to TRBJ1-1; TRBD1 matches at 7 bases. The CDR3 runs 14 residues. The ends lost 4 bases at V and 1 base at J; junction bases unmatched: 4. Germline values: CDR1 SGHRS, CDR2 YFSETQ. The CDR3 DNA sequence: TGCGCCAGCAGCCGCGGGACAGCGAACACTGAAGCTTTCTTT. Its protein is CASSRGTANTEAFF. The full variable domain, with the rest looked up from reference TRBV5-1 and TRBJ1-1, is KAGVTQTPRYLIKTRGQQVTLSCSPISGHRSVSWYQQTPGQGLQFLFEYFSETQRNKGNFPGRFSGRQFSNSRSEMNVSTLELGDSALYLCASSRGTANTEAFFGQGTRLTVV.

This clonotype was detected many times. V gene TRBV10-3 combines with J gene TRBJ2-2; 8 bases map to TRBD2. V was clipped by 5 bases and J by 6 bases; unmatched bases: 5. Per the germline V gene, CDR1 is ENHRY and CDR2 is SYGVKD. This CDR3 spans 14 amino acids. Here the CDR3 DNA reads TGTGCCATCAGTACAGCGGGGGTTCCCGGGGAGCTGTTTTTT. Residues: CAISTAGVPGELFF.

This clonotype was recorded a few times. The CDR3 DNA reads as TGTGCCAGCAGTGTCGGAGGGCCGGGAAACACCATATATTTT. This codes for CASSVGGPGNTIYF. This rearrangement joins TRBV13 to TRBJ1-3; D is undetermined. Germline-derived CDR1 and CDR2 are PRHDT and FYEKMQ (reference sequence). V lost 6 bases to trimming and J lost 4 bases, with 13 bases between them. The CDR3 has 14 residues.